Below, one TCR beta chain is given with its context. As originally analysed: Cell counts per sample came from amplifying reference gene primers. Assay: immunoSEQ multiplex PCR; the TCRdb copy retains only in-frame clones and omits some. The V and J calls and clone size come from that table; D and trimming were worked out from the DNA. The sample includes fewer than 200,000 clones, 79% seen only once; the top ten take 7% to 10%. Deletions cut 1 base from V and 0 bases from J, with 8 bases between. This CDR3 spans 14 amino acids. Germline V gene data show CDR1 as SGHRS and CDR2 as YFSETQ. This sample was included in a study of blood T cell repertoires in COVID-19. Study-level background: Acute and convalescent COVID-19 specimens originated in the United States, Italy and Spain.

The receptor was derived from a woman between 55 and 75 years old with COVID-19, enrolled during active disease. The specimen sequenced was peripheral blood. This chain links TRBV5-1 with TRBJ2-7, with D unresolved. CDR3 nucleotides: TGCGCCAGCAGCTTGCTTAGCCACTCCTACGAGCAGTACTTC. It encodes CASSLLSHSYEQYF. The complete variable domain, with remaining parts taken from reference TRBV5-1 and TRBJ2-7, reads KAGVTQTPRYLIKTRGQQVTLSCSPISGHRSVSWYQQTPGQGLQFLFEYFSETQRNKGNFPGRFSGRQFSNSRSEMNVSTLELGDSALYLCASSLLSHSYEQYFGPGTRLTVT.